These 5 T cell receptor beta chains were sequenced from one sample in a study of Tregs in tolerant kidney transplant recipients. Libraries were prepared by immunoSEQ multiplex PCR; TCRdb keeps only in-frame clonotypes and omits some of them. The sample includes around 70,000 clones, around 90% of them seen just once. Source: CD8+ T cells from blood, taken before the transplant. Source of these receptors: a human donor who received a combined kidney and bone marrow transplant.

The rearrangement joins TRBV4-2 to TRBJ1-4; no definite D call. Per the germline V gene, CDR1 is LGHNA and CDR2 is YNFKEQ. V was cut by 1 base and J by 6 bases, with 12 bases left in between. CDR3 length: 15 amino acids. In DNA, the CDR3 is TGTGCCAGCAGCCAAGGGACGGGGTCGGATGAAAAACTGTTTTTT. Amino acid sequence: CASSQGTGSDEKLFF.

The chain combines TRBV14 with TRBJ1-1, with no clear D. In germline, CDR1 is SGHDN, CDR2 FVKESK. This CDR3 comprises 13 residues. V was cut by 3 bases and J by 11 bases, with 16 bases left in between. The CDR3 is CASSHGRVTGAFF. The CDR3 DNA follows: TGTGCCAGCAGCCATGGAAGAGTGACGGGGGCTTTCTTT.

The chain links TRBV5-4 to TRBJ2-5, with 11 bases matching TRBD1. Trimming at V came to 4 bases and at J to 2 bases, leaving 4 bases not matched to a gene. The CDR3 runs 15 residues. The germline V gene encodes CDR1 SGHNT and CDR2 YYREEE (reference sequence). The CDR3 loop is CASSLDRGRQETQYF. CDR3 DNA sequence: TGTGCCAGCAGCCTGGACAGGGGGCGGCAAGAGACCCAGTACTTC.

V and J are TRBV7-2 and TRBJ2-1, with a tentative D call TRBD2 (5 bases). Trimming removed 2 bases from V and 10 bases from J, with 15 bases in between. The CDR3 extends over 14 amino acids. Germline V lookup: CDR1 SGHTA, CDR2 FQGNSA. CDR3 sequence (DNA): TGTGCCAGCAGCTTATCCCCCAAGGGCGGGGAGCAGTTCTTC. Translated, it gives CASSLSPKGGEQFF.

The chain has TRBV5-6 and TRBJ1-5, with 7 bases aligning to TRBD1. After removal of 0 bases from V and 1 base from J, the junction contained 7 bases not matched to a gene. Germline loops: CDR1 SGHDT, CDR2 YYEEEE. The CDR3 has 17 amino acids. The CDR3 bases are TGTGCCAGCAGCTTGGCCCGACAGGGTAGGAGCAATCAGCCCCAGCATTTT. Residues: CASSLARQGRSNQPQHF.